This TCR beta chain was identified during a study of T cell changes during pregnancy in multiple sclerosis (dated by TCRdb to the late 2010s). At the level of the whole study: The study examined how the T cell repertoire changed over the course of pregnancy in women with multiple sclerosis.

From its cysteine to its phenylalanine, the CDR3 spans 16 amino acids. CDR3 DNA is the only sequence kept; it has 48 bases, read in frame from the first base. According to the germline V gene (reference sequence), CDR1 reads LNHNV and CDR2 reads YYDKDF. V is cut back by 0 bases and J by 5 bases, with 5 bases in the junction unmatched. Library construction relied on the immunoSEQ multiplex PCR assay. Entries here come from immuneACCESS through TCRdb and include only in-frame sequences with V and J called. Some clones fail to appear in such tables; in the studies checked, an unresolved V gene covers under half of the shortfall, and the cause of the remainder is unknown. This sample comprises 30,000 to 40,000 clones, about 95% of them detected only once. 0.39% of the sample belongs to the ten largest clones. As regards this clone: Its antigen target is currently unknown. Base-call qualities are not available, and no considerably larger clone is one nucleotide away.

This chain joins TRBV15 to TRBJ2-2; 8 central nucleotides agree with TRBD1. Sequencing was performed on CD4+ T cells from peripheral blood mononuclear cells, taken in the second trimester of pregnancy. This sequence was found in a female donor with multiple sclerosis, enrolled in a pregnancy study. The DNA sequence reads TGTGCCACCAGCAGAGATACCAGGGGGCTAACCGGGGAGCTGTTTTTT. Protein translation: CATSRDTRGLTGELFF.